Listed here is a single T cell receptor beta chain. This clonotype was recorded at least ten times. There is no known antigen for this receptor. Base-call qualities are not available, and no considerably larger clone is one nucleotide away. Ophthalmopathy patients had moderately to severely active disease, Clinical Activity Score of at least 3, NOSPECS grade of at least 4, and duration under 3 months. Patients with uncontrolled infections, other autoimmune diseases, pregnancy or lactation were excluded. Diagnoses were based on clinical symptoms, serum thyroxine and TRAb, thyroid ultrasound and orbital computed tomography. PBMCs were isolated from more than 9 ml of fresh peripheral blood by Ficoll-Paque density gradient centrifugation. Total RNA was extracted using Trizol reagent, and RNA quality was assessed on an Agilent 2100 Bioanalyzer. The sample is drawn from a study of T cells in Graves' hyperthyroidism and ophthalmopathy (dated by TCRdb to the late 2010s). Describing the broader study: Peripheral blood was collected at initial diagnosis, before any treatment. In addition, the study compared T-cell repertoires in thyroid tissue and in blood from roughly six Graves' hyperthyroidism patients. Once sampling was done, hyperthyroidism patients were given methimazole at a starting dose of 30 mg daily, whereas ophthalmopathy patients were given high-dose intravenous methylprednisolone. To identify TCR V-J signatures that set the groups apart, the researchers used a discovery cohort of 100 or so patients, made up of 40 to 45 with Graves' ophthalmopathy and some 55 with stable Graves' hyperthyroidism. TCR Vbeta CDR3 sequencing of roughly 140 peripheral blood samples (43 ophthalmopathy, under 80 hyperthyroidism and roughly 17 progressor patients) is reported in the paper. For training and testing, the roughly 100 patients in the discovery cohort were randomly divided in a 7:3 ratio. Prospective prediction of ophthalmopathy was tested in an independent validation cohort of about 19 hyperthyroidism patients and 17 patients who later progressed to ophthalmopathy.

What the authors observed across the whole study: In validation, progression to ophthalmopathy was predicted by the model with 55% to 71% sensitivity and about 72% specificity, a median of 6.5 months before onset. Most expanded thyroid clonotypes (frequency above 0.001) were also found in blood, which suggests that blood repertoires may mirror thyroid immune responses. Sample size was not statistically predetermined, and investigators were not blinded to group allocation. A 13 V-J signature model separated ophthalmopathy from stable hyperthyroidism, with around 88% sensitivity and just under 84% specificity in cross-validation and 80%/75% in testing.

TCR beta CDR3 regions were amplified from RNA transcripts. The first round of RT-PCR for the TCR CDR3 was performed with the HTBI primer set and the Qiagen OneStep RT-PCR kit. Libraries were constructed in a second round of multiplex PCR, after which size selection and purification were carried out. Libraries were sequenced paired-end with 100 bp reads on an Illumina HiSeq2000. The source study handled its data this way. SOAPnuke was used to process the raw data, removing reads that contained adapters or uncalled bases, had a mean Phred below 15, or lacked an exact match to the constant primer or identifier. High-quality paired reads were merged with COPE v1.2.5, and unique nucleotide sequences were defined as clonotypes. MiTCR v1.1 was used to align the clonotypes against IMGT TRBV, TRBD and TRBJ reference segments. The analysis was restricted to V-J combinations with a frequency above 0.0001, which together covered 99.2% of the repertoires. A TCS score was defined as the ratio between F50 (clonal expansion) and ExV (chaos), using BLOSUM62-based TCRdist between CDR3 peptides within each V-J. Welch's t-statistics and random forest reduced roughly 500 V-J features to roughly 13, which were used in a naive Bayes classifier (R e1071). The public reads were run again by TCRdb, first through fastp at Q25 and then through MiXCR, and only productive beta chains were kept. Identical CDR3 proteins give one entry, which carries the most common genes and DNA. The V and J calls here are based on TCRdb, not the publication. The sample table shows 450,000 to 650,000 distinct CDR3 sequences, and about a sixth are seen once. The ten largest make up around 17% of the sample.

CDR3 length: 15 amino acids, cysteine to phenylalanine. Only CDR3 DNA remains: 45 bases, in frame from the first base. The germline V gene encodes CDR1 KGHSH and CDR2 LQKENI. Compared with germline, V lacks 0 bases and J lacks 12 bases; bases without a gene match: 10. Sequencing was carried out using blood. This TCR was recovered from a woman aged 18-29 years with Graves' ophthalmopathy. The sequence joins TRBV18 to TRBJ2-1; 8 bases in the junction line up with TRBD2. The sequence in DNA is TGTGCCAGCTCACCACCAGGACTAGCCGTACAGGGGCAGTTCTTC. This is translated as CASSPPGLAVQGQFF.